The 9 T cell receptor beta chains below all came from one sample that was sequenced in a study of cytomegalovirus exposure and HLA in healthy donors. In the PCR, 60 Vbeta and 13 Jbeta primers were used. Data came from immunoSEQ multiplex PCR; TCRdb stores just in-frame clones and leaves some out. Here the sample spans 150,000 to 200,000 clones, roughly 60% being singletons. The sequencing input was PBMCs. All receptors come from a man aged 35 to 55 in good health and CMV-seronegative.

This chain connects TRBV2 to TRBJ2-7, with 7 bases fitting TRBD1. CDR1 and CDR2 from the germline V gene are SNHLY and FYNNEI. V lost 9 bases and J lost 2; bases outside the gene matches: 10. This CDR3 region has 14 residues. DNA for the CDR3: TGTGCCAGTGTCGAATGGGACAGCCCCTACGAGCAGTACTTC. It yields the protein CASVEWDSPYEQYF.

This clone showed up just a few times. V usage is TRBV30 and J usage is TRBJ1-5, with 9 bases fitting TRBD1. The CDR3 contains 17 residues. Germline V lookup: CDR1 GTSNPN, CDR2 SVGIG (reference sequence). V trimming: 1 base; J trimming: 0 bases; junction bases outside the gene matches: 7. The CDR3 spells CAWSGIDRGFSNQPQHF. The CDR3 DNA reads as TGTGCCTGGAGTGGAATAGACAGGGGGTTTAGCAATCAGCCCCAGCATTTT.

This clone was counted a few times. This chain connects TRBV6-4 to TRBJ2-3, with 7 bases that match TRBD2. J gave up 2 bases and V 6 bases, and 2 bases lay outside the gene matches. CDR1 is MRHNA, CDR2 SNTAGT, per germline. The CDR3 spans 13 residues. CDR3 bases: TGTGCCAGCAGCGCGGGGGACACAGATACGCAGTATTTT. Its protein is CASSAGDTDTQYF.

This clone has a handful of counts. The CDR3 DNA is TGTGCCAGCAGTTTAAATGCTGCAGGGGTAGGGGAAAAACTGTTTTTT. Protein: CASSLNAAGVGEKLFF. V usage is TRBV28 and J usage is TRBJ1-4; weak D call: TRBD1 (6 bases). This CDR3 has 16 amino acids. Germline V gives CDR1 MDHEN, CDR2 SYDVKM. Between the trimmed V and J ends, which lost 2 bases and 8 bases, there was a span of 18 bases.

The V call is TRBV9, the J call TRBJ2-1; possibly TRBD2 for D (6 bases). Per the germline V gene, CDR1 is SGDLS and CDR2 is YYNGEE. The CDR3 is made up of 13 amino acids. The ends were cut back, 4 bases at V and 10 bases at J, with 15 bases in the middle. CDR3 residues: CASSFLARGEQFF. CDR3 sequence (DNA): TGTGCCAGCAGCTTCCTGGCTCGGGGGGAGCAGTTCTTC.

The table lists this clone with a few counts. The chain carries TRBV7-2 and TRBJ1-2; D gene unclear. Germline CDR1 SGHTA, CDR2 FQGNSA. V was clipped by 2 bases and J by 0 bases, with 7 bases between them. The CDR3 has 14 residues. In nucleotides, the CDR3 is TGTGCCAGCAGCTTACCGGTAGCTAACTATGGCTACACCTTC. Protein product: CASSLPVANYGYTF.

This rearrangement joins TRBV9 to TRBJ1-1; tentatively, D is TRBD1 (5 bases). The CDR3 sequence is 15 residues long. CDR1 and CDR2 (germline): SGDLS, YYNGEE. The V end was cut by 1 base, the J end by 3 bases, with 13 bases between. This CDR3 is CASSVRERGDTEAFF. The CDR3 DNA is TGTGCCAGCAGCGTAAGGGAACGGGGGGACACTGAAGCTTTCTTT.

This chain joins TRBV14 and TRBJ2-3, with D uncertain. V dropped 0 bases and J dropped 1 base, with 8 bases sitting between them. Germline-derived CDR1 and CDR2 are SGHDN and FVKESK. This CDR3 is 15 amino acids long. CDR3 region: CASSQDQTGTDTQYF. DNA of the CDR3: TGTGCCAGCAGCCAAGATCAAACGGGCACAGATACGCAGTATTTT. The full variable domain, with the rest looked up from reference TRBV14 and TRBJ2-3, is EAGVTQFPSHSVIEKGQTVTLRCDPISGHDNLYWYRRVMGKEIKFLLHFVKESKQDESGMPNNRFLAERTGGTYSTLKVQPAELEDSGVYFCASSQDQTGTDTQYFGPGTRLTVL.

The chain has TRBV28 and TRBJ1-3; unclear D gene. This CDR3 has 15 residues. Germline CDR1 is MDHEN and CDR2 is SYDVKM. The ends were cut back, 7 bases at V and 0 bases at J, with 13 bases in the middle. Here the CDR3 DNA reads TGTGCCAGCATCGTGAGCTTTTCCTCTGGAAACACCATATATTTT. Translated, it gives CASIVSFSSGNTIYF.